This T cell receptor beta chain was retrieved from a study of cytomegalovirus exposure and HLA in healthy donors. Of note for this clone: Antigen specificity is unknown.

The ends lost 3 bases at V and 5 bases at J; junction bases unmatched: 2. Germline V gives CDR1 SGHKS, CDR2 YYEKEE (reference sequence). The CDR3 runs 13 residues. Study findings and constraints: Based on reports, TCR beta sequences accurately predicted HLA-A and HLA-B alleles for most subjects.

The PCR had 60 Vbeta and 13 Jbeta primers. The table came from immunoSEQ multiplex PCR; TCRdb's copy has only in-frame clones and leaves some out. Of approximately 180,000 clones listed, roughly 70% are singletons. The genes are TRBV5-5 and TRBJ1-2; 9 bases are shared with TRBD1. The receptor's source is a young woman in good health and CMV-seronegative. Source material: PBMCs. Here the CDR3 DNA reads TGTGCCAGCAGCTCCGGACAGGGGTATGGCTACACCTTC. Its protein product is CASSSGQGYGYTF. The variable domain in full, completed from reference TRBV5-5 and TRBJ1-2, reads DAGVTQSPTHLIKTRGQQVTLRCSPISGHKSVSWYQQVLGQGPQFIFQYYEKEERGRGNFPDRFSARQFPNYSSELNVNALLLGDSALYLCASSSGQGYGYTFGSGTRLTVV.